One sample yielded the 5 T cell receptor beta chains listed below, sequenced in a study of shared clonotypes between healthy human individuals (dated by TCRdb to 2020 to 2022). Preparation of the library involved the immunoSEQ multiplex PCR assay. As stored in TCRdb, this immuneACCESS dataset retains in-frame rearrangements with V and J assigned. A fraction of the clones does not appear; measured against another copy, unresolved V genes explain less than half of the discrepancy, and the remainder lacks a known reason. Recorded for this sample are about 2 million clones; about 95% of them occurred a single time. More than 0.95% of the sample lies in the top ten. CD8 naive samples consisted of CD45RO-negative cells that were positively selected for CCR7, yielding a CD45RA+CCR7+ population without TemRA cells. Specimen: naive CD8+ T cells sorted from blood. What this sample's cell subset or site label stands for: CD45RA+CCR7+. All receptors come from a man aged 18 to 35 in good health.

J is TRBJ2-5 and V is TRBV7-9; TRBD2 is a possible D gene (5 bases). Germline CDR1 is SEHNR and CDR2 is FQNEAQ (reference sequence). The ends were cut back, 8 bases at V and 4 bases at J, with 14 bases in the middle. The CDR3 has 13 residues. CDR3 protein: CASRREAGETQYF. Here the CDR3 DNA reads TGTGCCAGCCGACGAGAGGCGGGAGAGACCCAGTACTTC.

The V and J genes are TRBV6-1 and TRBJ2-7; possibly TRBD1 for D (5 bases). Germline V gives CDR1 MNHNS, CDR2 SASEGT. V shed 3 bases and J shed 0 bases, with 9 bases lying between them. The CDR3 is 14 amino acids. CDR3 sequence: CASSETVSSYEQYF. The CDR3 DNA reads TGTGCCAGCAGTGAGACAGTGAGCTCCTACGAGCAGTACTTC.

V gene TRBV6-5 combines with J gene TRBJ2-7; possible D gene TRBD2, 5 bases. Germline V gene lookup returns CDR1 MNHEY and CDR2 SVGAGI. The CDR3 length is 15 residues. Trimming took off 0 bases at V and 2 bases at J, with 11 bases between the two ends. The CDR3 DNA reads as TGTGCCAGCAGTTACTCGGAGGCAGTAGCCTACGAGCAGTACTTC. It specifies CASSYSEAVAYEQYF.

The chain uses TRBV13 and TRBJ1-2, with D unclear. CDR3 length: 14 amino acids. Germline CDR1 PRHDT, CDR2 FYEKMQ (reference sequence). Trimming pared 4 bases from V and 8 bases from J, leaving 17 bases between. CDR3 sequence (DNA): TGTGCCAGCAGCTCCCCCATATCCCTGGGGGGCTACACCTTC. Amino acid sequence: CASSSPISLGGYTF.

This chain uses TRBV6-6 with TRBJ2-7; TRBD1 agrees at 9 bases. With V trimmed by 1 base and J by 4 bases, 5 bases remained unmatched. The V gene's germline CDR1 is MNHNY and CDR2 SVGAGI (reference sequence). The CDR3 runs 15 residues. The CDR3 protein is CASSYYTGGAYEQYF. DNA of the CDR3: TGTGCCAGCAGTTACTACACAGGGGGCGCTTACGAGCAGTACTTC.